The source of this T cell receptor beta chain is a study of blood T cells in healthy people across ages. Study outcomes and limitations: Age brought a roughly linear fall in TCR beta diversity measured per million T cells.

Remarks on this clonotype: The antigen remains undetermined.

Then a second PCR, running roughly 6 to 11 cycles, was carried out with a sample-barcoded 5' primer and a J-beta primer mix. Each cDNA molecule was tagged by a template-switch adaptor with 12 random nucleotides. From the 5' RACE reads, TCRdb called clonotypes with MiXCR, one entry per CDR3 protein. The sample lists over 1.5 million distinct CDR3 sequences, roughly 49% occurring once. CDR3 length equals 13 residues. Deletions cut 2 bases from V and 6 bases from J, with 8 bases between. CDR1 SGHRS and CDR2 YFSETQ come from the germline V gene. The sequence came from a middle-aged woman in good health. This chain joins TRBV5-1 and TRBJ2-2, with TRBD2 as a possible D gene (6 bases). The sample taken for sequencing was blood. CDR3 residues: CASSFGGAGELFF. As DNA, the CDR3 is TGCGCCAGCAGCTTCGGAGGGGCCGGGGAGCTGTTTTTT.